The T cell receptor (beta chain) under discussion was sequenced for a study of T cells in Graves' hyperthyroidism and ophthalmopathy. As for the study in general: Sampling of peripheral blood happened at initial diagnosis, prior to any treatment.

Template material for amplifying TCR beta CDR3 regions consisted of RNA transcripts. First-round RT-PCR with HTBI primers amplified the TCR CDR3 region. TCRdb used MiXCR to reprocess the multiplex PCR reads, holding one entry per CDR3 protein. The sample shows a few hundred thousand distinct CDR3 sequences, 22% of them seen only once. This clonotype has only a few counts. The diagnoses drew upon clinical symptoms, serum thyroxine and TRAb, thyroid ultrasound and orbital computed tomography. What was sequenced was blood. The receptor's source is a woman between 65 and 79 years old with Graves' ophthalmopathy.

The CDR3 reads CASGLVLIGSTYNEQFF. In DNA form, the CDR3 reads TGTGCTAGTGGTTTGGTACTGATCGGGAGCACCTACAATGAGCAGTTCTTC. This sequence joins TRBV12-5 and TRBJ2-1, with D tentatively TRBD2 (6 bases). V lost 0 bases to trimming and J lost 2 bases, with 14 bases between them. The germline CDR1 and CDR2 sequences are LGHNT and FRNRAP. The CDR3 sequence is 17 residues long.